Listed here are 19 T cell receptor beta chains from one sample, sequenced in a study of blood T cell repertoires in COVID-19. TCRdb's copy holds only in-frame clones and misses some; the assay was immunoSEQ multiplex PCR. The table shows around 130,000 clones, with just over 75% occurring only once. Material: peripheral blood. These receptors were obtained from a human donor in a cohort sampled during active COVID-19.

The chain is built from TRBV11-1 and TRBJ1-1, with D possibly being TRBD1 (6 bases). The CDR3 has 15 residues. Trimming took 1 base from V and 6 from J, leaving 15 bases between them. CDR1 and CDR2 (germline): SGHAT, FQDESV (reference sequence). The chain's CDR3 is CASSLGYRAVAEAFF. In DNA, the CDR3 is TGTGCCAGCAGCTTAGGTTACAGGGCCGTAGCTGAAGCTTTCTTT. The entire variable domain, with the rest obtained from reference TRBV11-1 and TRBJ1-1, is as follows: EAEVAQSPRYKITEKSQAVAFWCDPISGHATLYWYRQILGQGPELLVQFQDESVVDDSQLPKDRFSAERLKGVDSTLKIQPAELGDSAMYLCASSLGYRAVAEAFFGQGTRLTVV.

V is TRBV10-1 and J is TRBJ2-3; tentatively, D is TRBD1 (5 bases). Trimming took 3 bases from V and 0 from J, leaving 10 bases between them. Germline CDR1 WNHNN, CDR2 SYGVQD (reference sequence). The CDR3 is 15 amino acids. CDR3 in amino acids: CASSEGVPSTDTQYF. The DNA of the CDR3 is TGCGCCAGCAGTGAAGGGGTCCCTAGCACAGATACGCAGTATTTT.

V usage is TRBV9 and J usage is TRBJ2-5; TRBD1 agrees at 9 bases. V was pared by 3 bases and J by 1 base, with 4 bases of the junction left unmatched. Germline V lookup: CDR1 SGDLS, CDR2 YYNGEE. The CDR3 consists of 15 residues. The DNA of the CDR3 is TGTGCCAGCAGCGGACAGGGGGTGTCCCAAGAGACCCAGTACTTC. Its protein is CASSGQGVSQETQYF.

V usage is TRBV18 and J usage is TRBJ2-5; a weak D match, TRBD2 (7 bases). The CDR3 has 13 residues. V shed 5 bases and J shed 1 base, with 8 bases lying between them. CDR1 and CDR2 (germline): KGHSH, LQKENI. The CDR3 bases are TGTGCCAGCTCAGCGGGGGCCCAAGAGACCCAGTACTTC. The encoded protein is CASSAGAQETQYF.

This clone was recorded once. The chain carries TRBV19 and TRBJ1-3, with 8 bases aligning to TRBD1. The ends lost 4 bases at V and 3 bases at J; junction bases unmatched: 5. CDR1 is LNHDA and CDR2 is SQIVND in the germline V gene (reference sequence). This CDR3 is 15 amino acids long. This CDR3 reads CASSTGQGHGNTIYF. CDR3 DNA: TGTGCCAGTAGTACCGGACAGGGACATGGAAACACCATATATTTT.

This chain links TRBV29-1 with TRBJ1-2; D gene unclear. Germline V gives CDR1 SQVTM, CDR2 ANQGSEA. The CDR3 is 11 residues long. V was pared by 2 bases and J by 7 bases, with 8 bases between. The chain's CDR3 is CSVERMSGYTF. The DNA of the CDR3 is TGCAGCGTTGAACGCATGAGTGGCTACACCTTC. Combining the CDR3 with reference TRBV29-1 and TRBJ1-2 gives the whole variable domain SAVISQKPSRDICQRGTSLTIQCQVDSQVTMMFWYRQQPGQSLTLIATANQGSEATYESGFVIDKFPISRPNLTFSTLTVSNMSPEDSSIYLCSVERMSGYTFGSGTRLTVV.

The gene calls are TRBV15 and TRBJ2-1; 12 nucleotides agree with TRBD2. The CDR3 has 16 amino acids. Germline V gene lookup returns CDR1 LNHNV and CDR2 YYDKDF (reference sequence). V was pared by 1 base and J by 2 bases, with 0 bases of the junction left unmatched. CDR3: CATSRGTSGAYNEQFF. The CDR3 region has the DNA TGTGCCACCAGCAGAGGGACTAGCGGGGCCTACAATGAGCAGTTCTTC.

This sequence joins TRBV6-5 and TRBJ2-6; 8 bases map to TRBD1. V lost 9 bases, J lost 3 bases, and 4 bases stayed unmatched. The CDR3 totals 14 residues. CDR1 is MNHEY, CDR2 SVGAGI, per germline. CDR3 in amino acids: CASQGALGANVLTF. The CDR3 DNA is TGTGCCAGTCAGGGGGCGCTTGGGGCCAACGTCCTGACTTTC.

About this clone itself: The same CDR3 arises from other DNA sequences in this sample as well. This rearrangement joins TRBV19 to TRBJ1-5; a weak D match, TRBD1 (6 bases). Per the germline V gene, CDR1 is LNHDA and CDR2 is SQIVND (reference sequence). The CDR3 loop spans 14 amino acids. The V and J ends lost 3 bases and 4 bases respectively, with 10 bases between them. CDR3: CASSIDRKNQPQHF. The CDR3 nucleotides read TGTGCCAGTAGTATCGACAGGAAGAATCAGCCCCAGCATTTT.

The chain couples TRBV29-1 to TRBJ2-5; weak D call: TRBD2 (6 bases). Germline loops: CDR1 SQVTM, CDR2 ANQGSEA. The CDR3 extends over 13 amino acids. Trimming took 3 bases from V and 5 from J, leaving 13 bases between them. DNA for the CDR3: TGCAGCGTTGATTCTGGAGGAGGGGAGACCCAGTACTTC. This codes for CSVDSGGGETQYF.

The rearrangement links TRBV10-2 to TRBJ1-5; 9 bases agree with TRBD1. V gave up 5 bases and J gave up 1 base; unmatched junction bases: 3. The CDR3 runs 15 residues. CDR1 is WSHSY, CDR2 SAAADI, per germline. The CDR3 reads CASSSQGASNQPQHF. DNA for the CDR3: TGCGCCAGCAGTTCACAGGGGGCGAGCAATCAGCCCCAGCATTTT.

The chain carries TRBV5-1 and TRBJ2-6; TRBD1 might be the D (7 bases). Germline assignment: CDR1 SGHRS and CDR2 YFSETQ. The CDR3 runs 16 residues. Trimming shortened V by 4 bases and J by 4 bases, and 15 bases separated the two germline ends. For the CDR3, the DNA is TGCGCCAGCAGCCTGGCAGGGGGGTCAGGGGCCAACGTCCTGACTTTC. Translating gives CASSLAGGSGANVLTF.

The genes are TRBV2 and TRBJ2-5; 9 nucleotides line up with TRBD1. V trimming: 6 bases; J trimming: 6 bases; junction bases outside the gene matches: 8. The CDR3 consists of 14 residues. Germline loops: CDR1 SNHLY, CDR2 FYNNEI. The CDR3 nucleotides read TGTGCCAGCAGCCGGGACAGGGAGGTGAAGACCCAGTACTTC. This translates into CASSRDREVKTQYF.

CDR3 DNA: TGTGCCACCCTAAGAGGTCCCGGGGATACGCAGTATTTT. It yields the protein CATLRGPGDTQYF. The rearrangement uses TRBV2 and TRBJ2-3; D gene ambiguous. CDR1 and CDR2 from the germline V gene are SNHLY and FYNNEI. Trimming took off 10 bases at V and 6 bases at J, with 17 bases between the two ends. The length of the CDR3 is 13 residues.

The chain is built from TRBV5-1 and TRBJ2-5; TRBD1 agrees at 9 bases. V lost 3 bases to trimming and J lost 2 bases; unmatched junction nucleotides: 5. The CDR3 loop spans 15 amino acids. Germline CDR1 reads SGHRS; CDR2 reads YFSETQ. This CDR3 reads CASSYGQGRQETQYF. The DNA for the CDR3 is TGCGCCAGCAGCTACGGACAGGGGAGACAAGAGACCCAGTACTTC.

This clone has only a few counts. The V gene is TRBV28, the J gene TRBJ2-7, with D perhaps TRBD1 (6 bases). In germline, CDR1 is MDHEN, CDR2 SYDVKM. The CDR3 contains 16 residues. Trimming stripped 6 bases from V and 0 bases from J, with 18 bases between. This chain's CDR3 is CASSYNWDISSYEQYF. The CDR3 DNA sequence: TGTGCCAGCAGCTATAATTGGGACATCTCCTCCTACGAGCAGTACTTC.

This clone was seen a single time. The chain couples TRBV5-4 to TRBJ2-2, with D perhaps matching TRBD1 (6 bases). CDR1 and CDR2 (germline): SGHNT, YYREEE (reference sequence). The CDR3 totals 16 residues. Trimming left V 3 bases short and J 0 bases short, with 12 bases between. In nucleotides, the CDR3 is TGTGCCAGCAGCTGGAGTGGGGGCGCGAACACCGGGGAGCTGTTTTTT. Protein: CASSWSGGANTGELFF. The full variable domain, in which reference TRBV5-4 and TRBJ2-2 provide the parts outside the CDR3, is ETGVTQSPTHLIKTRGQQVTLRCSSQSGHNTVSWYQQALGQGPQFIFQYYREEENGRGNFPPRFSGLQFPNYSSELNVNALELDDSALYLCASSWSGGANTGELFFGEGSRLTVL.

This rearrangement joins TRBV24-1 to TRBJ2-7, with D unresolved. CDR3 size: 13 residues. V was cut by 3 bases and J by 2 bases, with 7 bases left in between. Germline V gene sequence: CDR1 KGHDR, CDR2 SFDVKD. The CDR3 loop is CATSDGPTYEQYF. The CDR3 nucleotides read TGTGCCACCAGTGATGGGCCGACCTACGAGCAGTACTTC.

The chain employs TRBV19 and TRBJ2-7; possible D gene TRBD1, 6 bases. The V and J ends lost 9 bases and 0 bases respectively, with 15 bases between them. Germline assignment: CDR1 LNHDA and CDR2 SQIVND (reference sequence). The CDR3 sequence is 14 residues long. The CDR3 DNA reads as TGTGCCAGCAACGGGCAGGGGCCCTCCTACGAGCAGTACTTC. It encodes CASNGQGPSYEQYF.